One sample yielded the 11 T cell receptor beta chains listed below, sequenced in a study of STAT5B mutations in CD4+ large granular lymphocyte leukemia. Profiled with immunoSEQ multiplex PCR; TCRdb holds only in-frame clones, not every one. The sample records tens of thousands of clones, about 80% being singletons. The sequencing input was CD4+ T cells from blood buffy coats. The receptor set was obtained from a human donor in good health.

This clone was picked up a small number of times. The V gene is TRBV7-3, the J gene TRBJ2-7; 10 nucleotides match TRBD2. Germline loops: CDR1 SGHTA, CDR2 FQGTGA. The CDR3 is 15 amino acids. With V trimmed by 3 bases and J by 4 bases, 6 bases remained unmatched. The DNA for the CDR3 is TGTGCCAGCAGCTTCGACCCTAGCGGGGGTTACGAGCAGTACTTC. This sequence encodes CASSFDPSGGYEQYF.

V and J are TRBV28 and TRBJ2-3; 9 positions agree with TRBD1. The junction had 1 base not matched to a gene; V was cut back by 1 base and J by 11 bases. The germline V gene encodes CDR1 MDHEN and CDR2 SYDVKM. The CDR3 runs 12 residues. The CDR3 bases are TGTGCCAGCAGTTTATCGGACAGGGGGCAGTATTTT. Its translation: CASSLSDRGQYF.

This chain links TRBV11-2 with TRBJ2-1; D may be TRBD2 (5 bases). The CDR3 has 13 amino acids. V lost 1 base and J lost 9, with 10 bases in between. Germline loops: CDR1 SGHAT, CDR2 FQNNGV. Written as DNA, the CDR3 is TGTGCCAGCAGCTTAGTCCTTGAGGGTGAGCAGTTCTTC. Protein product: CASSLVLEGEQFF.

This chain connects TRBV5-1 to TRBJ1-2; TRBD1 aligns across 7 bases. The V gene end was trimmed by 3 bases and the J gene end by 1 base; junction bases not matched to a gene: 12. CDR3 length: 17 amino acids. Germline CDR1 is SGHRS and CDR2 is YFSETQ. The CDR3 DNA sequence: TGCGCCAGCAGCTCTAGACAGGGCCCTAACCTTAACTATGGCTACACCTTC. Translation gives CASSSRQGPNLNYGYTF.

CDR3: CASSRTIAGSYEQYF. In nucleotides, the CDR3 is TGTGCCAGCAGCAGGACCATAGCGGGCTCCTACGAGCAGTACTTC. The rearrangement links TRBV9 to TRBJ2-7, with 7 bases aligning to TRBD2. The V gene end was trimmed by 4 bases and the J gene end by 0 bases; junction bases not matched to a gene: 7. CDR3 size: 15 residues. From germline, CDR1 is SGDLS and CDR2 YYNGEE.

Only one count was recorded for this clone. The chain has TRBV10-3 and TRBJ2-1; 7 bases align to TRBD2. The ends lost 4 bases at V and 3 bases at J; junction bases unmatched: 3. Germline CDR1 and CDR2: ENHRY and SYGVKD. The CDR3 is 14 residues long. Here the CDR3 reads CAISVGGSYNEQFF. CDR3 DNA: TGTGCCATCAGTGTCGGCGGGAGCTACAATGAGCAGTTCTTC.

The CDR3 loop is CASRVPGLAGSRGNEQFF. The CDR3, as DNA: TGTGCCAGCAGGGTTCCGGGACTAGCGGGATCAAGGGGAAATGAGCAGTTCTTC. The chain employs TRBV7-2 and TRBJ2-1; 13 nucleotides agree with TRBD2. From germline, CDR1 is SGHTA and CDR2 FQGNSA. With 6 bases clipped from V and 7 bases from J, the junction kept 15 bases outside the gene matches. This CDR3 comprises 18 residues.

The chain is built from TRBV6-6 and TRBJ2-2, with a possible D match to TRBD1 (5 bases). Trimming left V 6 bases short and J 4 bases short, with 15 bases between. The CDR3 has 15 amino acids. Germline-derived CDR1 and CDR2 are MNHNY and SVGAGI (reference sequence). This chain's CDR3 is CASRRTLQVTGELFF. The DNA of the CDR3 is TGTGCCAGCAGGCGGACATTACAGGTCACCGGGGAGCTGTTTTTT.

The V call is TRBV9, the J call TRBJ2-3; the D is unclear. Germline-derived CDR1 and CDR2 are SGDLS and YYNGEE. The V end lost 4 bases, the J end lost 0 bases, and 12 bases lay between the germline ends. The CDR3 has 15 residues. CDR3 bases: TGTGCCAGCAGCTCCCAACTGGGCAGCACAGATACGCAGTATTTT. Protein product: CASSSQLGSTDTQYF.

This clone came up a few times. The V call is TRBV5-4, the J call TRBJ2-1; D may be TRBD2 (6 bases). Germline V gene data show CDR1 as SGHNT and CDR2 as YYREEE (reference sequence). The V gene lost 6 bases and the J gene lost 7 bases, with 14 bases spanning the gap. This CDR3 contains 13 residues. CDR3 sequence reads: CASTLQAGNEQFF. DNA of the CDR3: TGTGCCAGCACCCTACAGGCGGGAAATGAGCAGTTCTTC.

Concerning this clone: The junction departs from germline at one end; a sequencing error may be responsible. This chain links TRBV2 with TRBJ2-3; D is uncertain. CDR3 size: 13 residues. Germline CDR1 reads SNHLY; CDR2 reads FYNNEI. The CDR3 region has the DNA TGTGCCAGCAGCGAAGGGCGGCAAGATACGCAGTATTTT. It encodes CASSEGRQDTQYF. Full variable domain (outside the CDR3, taken from reference TRBV2 and TRBJ2-3): EPEVTQTPSHQVTQMGQEVILRCVPISNHLYFYWYRQILGQKVEFLVSFYNNEISEKSEIFDDQFSVERPDGSNFTLKIRSTKLEDSAMYFCASSEGRQDTQYFGPGTRLTVL.